This T cell receptor beta chain emerged from a study of T cells in Graves' hyperthyroidism and ophthalmopathy. At least ten counts were recorded for this clonotype. Its antigen is not identified. An end of the junction does not agree with germline; a read error may underlie this. Study-wide points: Progression to ophthalmopathy was predicted a median of about six months early. Patients with ophthalmopathy were separated from those with stable hyperthyroidism by a 13 V-J model. In the blood, most expanded thyroid clonotypes above 0.001 appeared as well.

Per germline, CDR1 MNHNS and CDR2 SASEGT. The CDR3 has 13 residues. Amplification of TCR beta CDR3 regions was performed using RNA transcripts as template. When the TCR CDR3 underwent first-round RT-PCR, the HTBI primer set was used. TCRdb itself ran the multiplex PCR reads through MiXCR, one entry per CDR3 protein. The sample lists about half a million distinct CDR3 sequences, roughly a quarter occurring once. Fresh 10 ml peripheral blood yielded PBMCs. The clonotype was recovered from a woman in her thirties with Graves' ophthalmopathy. The specimen was blood. This sequence joins TRBV6-1 and TRBJ2-6; unclear D gene. The CDR3 nucleotides are TGTGCCAGCACCAAATCTGGAGCCAACGTCCTGACTTTC. It specifies CASTKSGANVLTF.